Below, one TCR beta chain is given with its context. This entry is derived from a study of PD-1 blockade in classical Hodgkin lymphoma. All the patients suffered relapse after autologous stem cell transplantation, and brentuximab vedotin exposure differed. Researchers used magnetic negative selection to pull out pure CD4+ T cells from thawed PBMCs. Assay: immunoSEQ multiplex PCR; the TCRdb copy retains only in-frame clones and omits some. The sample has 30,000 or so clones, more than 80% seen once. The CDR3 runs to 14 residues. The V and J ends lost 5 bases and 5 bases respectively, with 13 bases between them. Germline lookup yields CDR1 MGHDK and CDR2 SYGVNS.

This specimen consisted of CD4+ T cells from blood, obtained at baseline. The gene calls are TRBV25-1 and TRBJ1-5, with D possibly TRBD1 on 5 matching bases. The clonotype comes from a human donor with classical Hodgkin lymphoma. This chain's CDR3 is CASSMHGRDQPQHF. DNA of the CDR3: TGTGCCAGCAGTATGCATGGCAGGGATCAGCCCCAGCATTTT.